This T cell receptor beta chain originates from a study of blood T cell repertoires in COVID-19. Followed longitudinally, the Seattle patients had been enrolled during active infection. V dropped 1 base and J dropped 4; count of bases not matched to a gene: 4. The CDR3 contains 14 residues. CDR1 is SGHNT and CDR2 is YYREEE in the germline V gene (reference sequence). Assay used: immunoSEQ multiplex PCR; TCRdb lists only in-frame clones, some missing. Of roughly 190,000 clones in the sample, under 90% are singletons; the top ten hold approximately 15%. Sequencing was done on a sample of peripheral blood. This TCR came from a woman aged 70-85 years with COVID-19, enrolled during active disease. This chain links TRBV5-4 with TRBJ1-1, with 7 positions matching TRBD1. CDR3 in amino acids: CASSLPGGLTEAFF. CDR3 nucleotide sequence: TGTGCCAGCAGCTTGCCAGGGGGGCTCACTGAAGCTTTCTTT.